Following are 13 T cell receptor beta chains from one sample sequenced in a study of blood T cells in healthy people across ages. A second PCR, run for roughly 7 to 12 cycles, used a sample-barcoded 5' primer plus a J-beta primer mix. TCRdb re-derived calls from the 5' RACE reads in MiXCR, one entry per CDR3 protein. The table includes some 940,000 distinct CDR3 sequences, about 28% detected once. This same sample was also part of a study on T cells of mothers and their children.

The sample comprised blood. Source of these receptors: a woman aged 40 to 49 in good health.

The rearrangement joins TRBV5-1 to TRBJ2-3; 7 nucleotides match TRBD2. The CDR3 has 14 amino acids. J lost 8 bases, V lost 0 bases, and 6 bases had no gene match. Germline assignment: CDR1 SGHRS and CDR2 YFSETQ. The CDR3 reads CASSLERGVATQYF. CDR3 in DNA: TGCGCCAGCAGCTTGGAGCGGGGTGTGGCTACGCAGTATTTT.

This sequence joins TRBV12-3 or TRBV12-4 and TRBJ1-1, with unresolved D. Trimming cost V 3 bases and J 5 bases, with 10 bases left between them. This CDR3 contains 13 residues. CDR3 in DNA: TGTGCCAGCAGTTTCGTTATACGGACTGAAGCTTTCTTT. Protein sequence: CASSFVIRTEAFF.

Points on this clonotype: A read error is possible here, since a much larger clone lies one base away. The chain recombines TRBV6-5 with TRBJ2-7; tentatively, D is TRBD1 or TRBD2 (5 bases each). The CDR3 runs 14 residues. The germline V gene has CDR1 MNHEY and CDR2 SVGAGI. Between the trimmed V and J ends, which lost 6 bases and 7 bases, there was a span of 19 bases. This chain's CDR3 is CASRYGMGVEEQYF. The CDR3 bases are TGTGCCAGCAGGTACGGGATGGGGGTTGAAGAGCAGTACTTC.

This clonotype was seen repeatedly, ten times or more. The chain carries TRBV7-6 and TRBJ2-4; D perhaps matches TRBD1 (5 bases). Germline V CDR1 and CDR2: SGHVS, FNYEAQ. With 5 bases removed from V and 6 bases from J, the gap between germline ends came to 11 bases. The CDR3 consists of 13 residues. CDR3 residues: CASSLGHGNIQYF. The CDR3 nucleotides read TGTGCCAGCAGCCTAGGACACGGAAACATTCAGTACTTC.

The V and J genes are TRBV7-9 and TRBJ2-1; D gene ambiguous. Per germline, CDR1 SEHNR and CDR2 FQNEAQ (reference sequence). V dropped 0 bases and J dropped 6 bases, with 9 bases sitting between them. The CDR3 covers 14 residues. The CDR3, as DNA: TGTGCCAGCAGCTTAGCTTCCCAGGTCAATGAGCAGTTCTTC. Its protein product is CASSLASQVNEQFF. Looking up the rest from reference TRBV7-9 and TRBJ2-1 gives the full variable domain: DTGVSQNPRHKITKRGQNVTFRCDPISEHNRLYWYRQTLGQGPEFLTYFQNEAQLEKSRLLSDRFSAERPKGSFSTLEIQRTEQGDSAMYLCASSLASQVNEQFFGPGTRLTVL.

For this clonotype: Its ends do not fully match the called genes, so a read error is possible. The chain carries TRBV4-3 and TRBJ1-2; no clear D gene. Per germline, CDR1 LGHNA and CDR2 YSLEER. CDR3 length equals 13 residues. The CDR3 region has the DNA TGCGCCGGCAGCCAAGATCGTGTCTATGGCTACACCTTC. Translating gives CAGSQDRVYGYTF.

In the case of this clonotype: A much bigger clone sits one base away, suggesting this may be a read error. The chain has TRBV7-8 and TRBJ2-3; 10 bases match TRBD2. Germline CDR1 SGHVS, CDR2 FQNEAQ. This CDR3 is built from 14 residues. The CDR3 reads CTSRGTSGTDTQYF. The CDR3 DNA is TGTACCAGCAGAGGGACTAGCGGCACAGATACGCAGTATTTT.

This chain connects TRBV2 to TRBJ1-1; 7 positions agree with TRBD1. Germline trimming cut 10 bases from V and 3 bases from J; bases unmatched to any gene: 5. Germline-derived CDR1 and CDR2 are SNHLY and FYNNEI. This CDR3 comprises 12 residues. This chain's CDR3 is CATDREDTEAFF. The DNA for the CDR3 is TGTGCCACCGACAGGGAGGACACTGAAGCTTTCTTT.

This clonotype appeared a few times. V gene TRBV12-3 or TRBV12-4 combines with J gene TRBJ1-2; maybe TRBD1 (5 bases). The CDR3 spans 14 residues. The germline V and J ends were trimmed by 4 bases and 3 bases, with 12 bases remaining between them. DNA of the CDR3: TGTGCCAGCAGTTCCGACAGCGCCCACTATGGCTACACCTTC. It translates to CASSSDSAHYGYTF.

This clonotype occurred once. The genes are TRBV3-1 and TRBJ2-1; 9 bases map to TRBD2. This CDR3 is built from 15 residues. Per germline, CDR1 LGHDT and CDR2 YNNKEL (reference sequence). The ends lost 1 base at V and 9 bases at J; junction bases unmatched: 7. In nucleotides, the CDR3 is TGTGCCAGCAGCCAAGCCCGCGGGGGGGCCGCTGAGCAGTTCTTC. Its protein product is CASSQARGGAAEQFF.

The chain employs TRBV5-1 and TRBJ1-1; TRBD1 matches at 7 bases. This CDR3 is 15 amino acids long. V was clipped by 0 bases and J by 4 bases; unmatched bases: 6. Germline assignment: CDR1 SGHRS and CDR2 YFSETQ. This CDR3 reads CASSLADRVGTEAFF. The CDR3 DNA reads as TGCGCCAGCAGCTTGGCCGACAGGGTCGGCACTGAAGCTTTCTTT.

The chain joins TRBV5-1 to TRBJ2-5; 10 bases match TRBD1. The ends lost 2 bases at V and 5 bases at J; junction bases unmatched: 3. CDR3 length equals 14 residues. Germline CDR1 SGHRS, CDR2 YFSETQ. The DNA of the CDR3 is TGCGCCAGCAGCTTTGGACAGGGGGGGGAGACCCAGTACTTC. Protein product: CASSFGQGGETQYF. The full variable domain, in which reference TRBV5-1 and TRBJ2-5 provide the parts outside the CDR3, is KAGVTQTPRYLIKTRGQQVTLSCSPISGHRSVSWYQQTPGQGLQFLFEYFSETQRNKGNFPGRFSGRQFSNSRSEMNVSTLELGDSALYLCASSFGQGGETQYFGPGTRLLVL.

The CDR3 sequence is CASSQVLGRGPRTDTQYF. CDR3 in DNA: TGCGCCAGCAGCCAGGTTTTAGGGCGGGGGCCCCGCACAGATACGCAGTATTTT. The chain recombines TRBV4-1 with TRBJ2-3, with D possibly being TRBD2 (7 bases). CDR3 length equals 18 residues. Trimming took 3 bases from V and 1 from J, leaving 20 bases between them. Per the germline V gene, CDR1 is MGHRA and CDR2 is YSYEKL.